The clone carrying this TCR beta chain was found a few times. No antigen is known for it. The sample is drawn from a study of post-analysis software for immune sequencing data. Study-wide points: In patients, 4 to 6 TRBV segments were more frequent than in controls, with TRBV5-6, TRBV5-1 and TRBV20-1 among them.

Prepared libraries of TCR beta cDNA carried unique molecular identifiers. From about 1 to 10 million T cells, about 500,000 cDNA molecules were obtained. A single record per CDR3 protein comes from TCRdb applying MiXCR to the PCR reads. Of roughly 570,000 distinct CDR3 sequences listed, 30% to 40% were seen once; the top ten hold 6%. The germline gives CDR1 SGHTA, CDR2 FQGNSA. With 0 bases removed from V and 6 bases from J, the gap between germline ends came to 12 bases. CDR3 size: 15 residues. This sequence joins TRBV7-2 and TRBJ1-5; D gene uncertain. Material: blood. This clonotype was obtained from a girl aged 2-17 years with multiple sclerosis. Here the CDR3 DNA reads TGTGCCAGCAGCTTAGCCCCGGCAGATGTTCAGCCCCAGCATTTT. Protein: CASSLAPADVQPQHF.